One TCR beta chain is described in this entry. This entry belongs to a study of cytotoxic CD8 clonotypes in ibrutinib-treated CLL. Data came from immunoSEQ multiplex PCR; TCRdb stores just in-frame clones and leaves some out. The sample consists of about 200,000 clones, 70% of them appearing once. Trimming removed 0 bases from V and 11 bases from J; junction bases left unmatched: 12. The V gene's germline CDR1 is SGHRS and CDR2 YFSETQ. The length of the CDR3 is 15 residues. This receptor was taken from a human donor with chronic lymphocytic leukemia. The J gene is TRBJ1-1, the V gene TRBV5-1; the match to TRBD1 covers 8 bases. The source was PBMCs, collected after 12 months of ibrutinib treatment. CDR3 protein: CASSLGTGTPRRAFF. The DNA for the CDR3 is TGCGCCAGCAGCTTGGGGACAGGGACTCCGAGGAGGGCTTTCTTT.